The 2 T cell receptor beta chains below come from one sample, sequenced in a study of T cell repertoires in cytomegalovirus infection. These receptors are not linked to any known antigen. TCRdb used MiXCR to reprocess the reads, holding one entry per CDR3 protein. The sample lists about 160,000 distinct CDR3 sequences; roughly 20% were seen once. Sequences were derived from CD8+ T cells from cultured PBMCs, sampled from culture after CMV antigen stimulation. The receptors derive from a human donor in good health (CMV status not recorded). Some clones in this sample may be carry-over from other donors' samples.

The V gene is TRBV7-8, the J gene TRBJ1-5; TRBD1 agrees at 9 bases. J was trimmed by 5 bases and V by 3 bases; bases with no gene match: 11. Germline V lookup: CDR1 SGHVS, CDR2 FQNEAQ. This CDR3 is 17 amino acids long. The CDR3 sequence is CASSLKPGDREDQPQHF. CDR3 nucleotide sequence: TGTGCCAGCAGCTTGAAGCCAGGGGACAGGGAAGATCAGCCCCAGCATTTT.

This clonotype has a handful of counts. CDR3 residues: CASSLVPRSHEQYF. The CDR3, as DNA: TGTGCCAGCAGCTTAGTCCCCCGAAGCCACGAGCAGTACTTC. The chain combines TRBV7-2 with TRBJ2-7; D not certain. Trimming removed 1 base from V and 5 bases from J, with 12 bases in between. The CDR3 loop spans 14 amino acids. Germline-derived CDR1 and CDR2 are SGHTA and FQGNSA.